Reported below is one TCR beta chain. Assignments of participants to cohorts depended upon their own reported clinical history. This entry comes from a study of blood T cell repertoires in COVID-19. The CDR3 totals 13 residues. V dropped 2 bases and J dropped 3 bases, with 11 bases sitting between them. CDR1 and CDR2 (germline): GTSNPN, SVGIG (reference sequence). Original analysis: It was from reference gene primer amplification that nucleated cell counts were estimated. Here immunoSEQ multiplex PCR was the method, and the copy in TCRdb shows in-frame clones only, minus some. The DNA was the basis for D and trimming; V, J and clone size are from that table. The sample carries about 220,000 clones, about 83% recorded once.

The chain carries TRBV30 and TRBJ2-7; D uncertain. The sample comprised PBMCs or T cells enriched from blood (not recorded which). The receptor was derived from a woman in her fifties or sixties who had been exposed to COVID-19. CDR3 sequence (DNA): TGTGCCTGGAGTCCACTTTTCCTCTACGAGCAGTACTTC. Its translation: CAWSPLFLYEQYF.